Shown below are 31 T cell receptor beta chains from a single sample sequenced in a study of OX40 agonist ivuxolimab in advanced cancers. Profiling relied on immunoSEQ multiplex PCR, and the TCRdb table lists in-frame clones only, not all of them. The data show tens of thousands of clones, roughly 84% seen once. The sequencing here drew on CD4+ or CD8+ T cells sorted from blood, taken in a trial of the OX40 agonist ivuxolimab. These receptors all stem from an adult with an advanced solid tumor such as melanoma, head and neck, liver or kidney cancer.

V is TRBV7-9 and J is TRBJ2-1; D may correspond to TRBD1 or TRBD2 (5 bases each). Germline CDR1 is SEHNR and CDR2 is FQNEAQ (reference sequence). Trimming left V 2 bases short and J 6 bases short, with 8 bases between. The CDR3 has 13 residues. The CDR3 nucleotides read TGTGCCAGCAGCTTAACTGGGGGCAATGAGCAGTTCTTC. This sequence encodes CASSLTGGNEQFF.

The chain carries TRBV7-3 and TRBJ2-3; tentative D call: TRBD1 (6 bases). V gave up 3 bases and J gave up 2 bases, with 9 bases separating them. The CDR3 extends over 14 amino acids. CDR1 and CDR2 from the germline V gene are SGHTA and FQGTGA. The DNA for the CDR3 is TGTGCCAGCAGCTTCGGACAGTACACAGATACGCAGTATTTT. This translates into CASSFGQYTDTQYF.

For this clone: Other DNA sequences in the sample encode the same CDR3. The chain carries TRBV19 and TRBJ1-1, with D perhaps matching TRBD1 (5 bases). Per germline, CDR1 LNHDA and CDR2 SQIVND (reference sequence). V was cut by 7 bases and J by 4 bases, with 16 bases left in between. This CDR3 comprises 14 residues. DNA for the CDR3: TGTGCCAGTATAGTCGCCGGGGGTTCCACTGAAGCTTTCTTT. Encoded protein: CASIVAGGSTEAFF.

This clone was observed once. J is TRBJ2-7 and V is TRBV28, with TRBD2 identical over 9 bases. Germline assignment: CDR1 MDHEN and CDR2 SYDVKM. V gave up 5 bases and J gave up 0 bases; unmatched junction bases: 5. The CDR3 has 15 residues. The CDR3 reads CASSTAGLASYEQYF. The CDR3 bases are TGTGCCAGCAGTACAGCGGGACTAGCCTCCTACGAGCAGTACTTC.

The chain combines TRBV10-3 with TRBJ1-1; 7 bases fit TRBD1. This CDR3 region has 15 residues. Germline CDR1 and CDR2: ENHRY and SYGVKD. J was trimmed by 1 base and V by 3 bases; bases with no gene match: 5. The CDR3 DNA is TGTGCCATCAGTGATAAGGCAGGGGGGAACACTGAAGCTTTCTTT. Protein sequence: CAISDKAGGNTEAFF.

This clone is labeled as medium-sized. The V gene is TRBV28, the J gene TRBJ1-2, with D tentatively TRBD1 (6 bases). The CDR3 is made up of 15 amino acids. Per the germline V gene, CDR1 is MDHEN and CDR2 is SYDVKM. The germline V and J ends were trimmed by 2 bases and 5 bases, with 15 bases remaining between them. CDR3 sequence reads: CASSLPGGQTYGYTF. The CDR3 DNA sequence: TGTGCCAGCAGTTTACCCGGCGGACAGACGTATGGCTACACCTTC.

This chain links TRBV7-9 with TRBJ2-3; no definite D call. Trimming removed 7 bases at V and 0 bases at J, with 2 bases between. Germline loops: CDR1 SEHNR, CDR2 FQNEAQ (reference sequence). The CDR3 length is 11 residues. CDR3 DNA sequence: TGTGCCAGCACAAGCACAGATACGCAGTATTTT. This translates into CASTSTDTQYF.

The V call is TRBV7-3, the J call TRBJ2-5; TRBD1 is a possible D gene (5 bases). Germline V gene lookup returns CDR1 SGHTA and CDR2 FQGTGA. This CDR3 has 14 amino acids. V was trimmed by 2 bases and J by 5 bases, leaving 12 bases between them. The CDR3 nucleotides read TGTGCCAGCAGCTTAGGCTTACAGGCGGAGACCCAGTACTTC. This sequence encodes CASSLGLQAETQYF. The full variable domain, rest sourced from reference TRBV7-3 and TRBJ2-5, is GAGVSQTPSNKVTEKGKYVELRCDPISGHTALYWYRQSLGQGPEFLIYFQGTGAADDSGLPNDRFFAVRPEGSVSTLKIQRTERGDSAVYLCASSLGLQAETQYFGPGTRLLVL.

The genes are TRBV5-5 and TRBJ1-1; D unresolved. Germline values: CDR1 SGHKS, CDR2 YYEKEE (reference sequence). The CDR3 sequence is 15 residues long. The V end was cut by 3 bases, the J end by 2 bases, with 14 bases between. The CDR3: CASSSRTTTNTEAFF. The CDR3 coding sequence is TGTGCCAGCAGCTCAAGGACCACCACAAACACTGAAGCTTTCTTT. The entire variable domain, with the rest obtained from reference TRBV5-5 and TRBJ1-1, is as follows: DAGVTQSPTHLIKTRGQQVTLRCSPISGHKSVSWYQQVLGQGPQFIFQYYEKEERGRGNFPDRFSARQFPNYSSELNVNALLLGDSALYLCASSSRTTTNTEAFFGQGTRLTVV.

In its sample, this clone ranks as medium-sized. CDR3: CASIYSGSNQPQHF. As DNA, the CDR3 is TGTGCCAGCATCTACAGTGGAAGCAATCAGCCCCAGCATTTT. J is TRBJ1-5 and V is TRBV28, with D hard to call. The CDR3 consists of 14 residues. The V gene's germline CDR1 is MDHEN and CDR2 SYDVKM. The V end lost 7 bases, the J end lost 1 base, and 11 bases lay between the germline ends.

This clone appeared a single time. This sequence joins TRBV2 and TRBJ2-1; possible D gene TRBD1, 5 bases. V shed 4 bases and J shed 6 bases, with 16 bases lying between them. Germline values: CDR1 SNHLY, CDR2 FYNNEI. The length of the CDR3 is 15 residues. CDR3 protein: CASSVGVGPTNEQFF. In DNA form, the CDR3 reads TGTGCCAGCAGTGTAGGGGTAGGACCGACCAATGAGCAGTTCTTC.

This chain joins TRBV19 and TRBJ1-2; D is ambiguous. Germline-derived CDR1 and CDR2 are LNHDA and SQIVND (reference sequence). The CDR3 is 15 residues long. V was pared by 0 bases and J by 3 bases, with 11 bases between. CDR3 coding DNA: TGTGCCAGTAGTATAGAAGGAAGGTCCCACTATGGCTACACCTTC. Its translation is CASSIEGRSHYGYTF.

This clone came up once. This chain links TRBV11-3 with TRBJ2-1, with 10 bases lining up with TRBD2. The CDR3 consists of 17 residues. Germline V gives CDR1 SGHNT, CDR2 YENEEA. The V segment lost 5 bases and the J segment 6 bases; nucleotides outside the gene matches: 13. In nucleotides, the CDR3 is TGTGCCAGCAGCCCCCCCCGACTAAGCGGGAGGGCCAATGAGCAGTTCTTC. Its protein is CASSPPRLSGRANEQFF.

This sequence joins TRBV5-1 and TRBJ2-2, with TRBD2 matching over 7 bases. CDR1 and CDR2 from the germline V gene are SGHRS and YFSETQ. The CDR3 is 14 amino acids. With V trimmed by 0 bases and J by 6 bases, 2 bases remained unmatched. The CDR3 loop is CASSLEAGAGELFF. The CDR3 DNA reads TGCGCCAGCAGCTTGGAGGCGGGAGCCGGGGAGCTGTTTTTT.

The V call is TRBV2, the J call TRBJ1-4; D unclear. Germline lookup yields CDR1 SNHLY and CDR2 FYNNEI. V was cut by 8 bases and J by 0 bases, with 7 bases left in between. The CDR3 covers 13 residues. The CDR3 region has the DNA TGTGCCAGCCAAGGGTCAACTAATGAAAAACTGTTTTTT. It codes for CASQGSTNEKLFF.

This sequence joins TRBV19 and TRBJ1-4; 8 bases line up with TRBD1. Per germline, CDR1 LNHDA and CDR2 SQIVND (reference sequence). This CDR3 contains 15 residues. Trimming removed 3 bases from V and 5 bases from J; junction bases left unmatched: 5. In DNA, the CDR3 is TGTGCCAGTAGTATGGGGGACAGGTTAAATGAAAAACTGTTTTTT. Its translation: CASSMGDRLNEKLFF.

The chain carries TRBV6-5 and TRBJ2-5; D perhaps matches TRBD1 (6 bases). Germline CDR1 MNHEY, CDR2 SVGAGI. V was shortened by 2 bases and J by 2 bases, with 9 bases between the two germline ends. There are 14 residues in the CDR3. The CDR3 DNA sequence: TGTGCCAGCAGTTACGGGGGCGGACAAGAGACCCAGTACTTC. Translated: CASSYGGGQETQYF.

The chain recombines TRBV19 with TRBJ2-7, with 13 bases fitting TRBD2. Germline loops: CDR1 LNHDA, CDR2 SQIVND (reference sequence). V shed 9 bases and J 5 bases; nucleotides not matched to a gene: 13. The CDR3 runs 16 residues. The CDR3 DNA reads TGTGCCAGCCGGACTAGCGGGAGCCTCTTTCCCGACGAGCAGTACTTC. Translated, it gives CASRTSGSLFPDEQYF.

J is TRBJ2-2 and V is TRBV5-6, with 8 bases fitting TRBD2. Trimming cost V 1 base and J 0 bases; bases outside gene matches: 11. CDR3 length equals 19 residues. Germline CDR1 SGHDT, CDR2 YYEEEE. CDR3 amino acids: CASSLTPWVAGTNTGELFF. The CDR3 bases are TGTGCCAGCAGCTTGACGCCCTGGGTAGCGGGGACGAACACCGGGGAGCTGTTTTTT.

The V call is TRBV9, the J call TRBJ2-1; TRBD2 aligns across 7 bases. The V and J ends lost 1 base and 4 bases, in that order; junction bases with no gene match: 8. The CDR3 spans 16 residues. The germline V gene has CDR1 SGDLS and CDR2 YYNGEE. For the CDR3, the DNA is TGTGCCAGCAGCGTAAGTATAGCGGGCTTATACAATGAGCAGTTCTTC. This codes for CASSVSIAGLYNEQFF. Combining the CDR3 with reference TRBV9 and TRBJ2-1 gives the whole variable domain DSGVTQTPKHLITATGQRVTLRCSPRSGDLSVYWYQQSLDQGLQFLIQYYNGEERAKGNILERFSAQQFPDLHSELNLSSLELGDSALYFCASSVSIAGLYNEQFFGPGTRLTVL.

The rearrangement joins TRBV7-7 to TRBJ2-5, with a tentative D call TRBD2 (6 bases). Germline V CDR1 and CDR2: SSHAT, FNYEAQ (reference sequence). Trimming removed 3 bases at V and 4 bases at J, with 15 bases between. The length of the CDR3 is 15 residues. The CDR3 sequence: CASSLPGLGGETQYF. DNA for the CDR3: TGTGCCAGCAGCTTGCCGGGCTTGGGGGGAGAGACCCAGTACTTC. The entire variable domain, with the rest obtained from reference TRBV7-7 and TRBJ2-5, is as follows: GAGVSQSPRYKVTKRGQDVTLRCDPISSHATLYWYQQALGQGPEFLTYFNYEAQPDKSGLPSDRFSAERPEGSISTLTIQRTEQRDSAMYRCASSLPGLGGETQYFGPGTRLLVL.

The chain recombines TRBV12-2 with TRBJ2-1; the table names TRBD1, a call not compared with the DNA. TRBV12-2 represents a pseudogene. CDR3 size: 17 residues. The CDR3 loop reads CASRLGRQFWGRNEQFF. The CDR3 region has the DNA TGTGCAAGTCGCTTAGGACGACAGTTCTGGGGGCGTAATGAGCAGTTCTTC.

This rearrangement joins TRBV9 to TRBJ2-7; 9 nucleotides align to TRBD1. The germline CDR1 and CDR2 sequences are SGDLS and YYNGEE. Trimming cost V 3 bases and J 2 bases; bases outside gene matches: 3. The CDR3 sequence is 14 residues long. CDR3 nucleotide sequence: TGTGCCAGCAGCGAGACAGGGGGTACCTACGAGCAGTACTTC. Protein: CASSETGGTYEQYF.

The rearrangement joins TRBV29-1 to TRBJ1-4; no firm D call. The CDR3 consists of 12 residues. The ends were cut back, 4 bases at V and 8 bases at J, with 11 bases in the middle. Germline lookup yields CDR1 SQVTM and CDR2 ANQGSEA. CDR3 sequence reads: CSVAGRGEKLFF. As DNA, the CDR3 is TGCAGCGTTGCGGGCCGAGGGGAAAAACTGTTTTTT. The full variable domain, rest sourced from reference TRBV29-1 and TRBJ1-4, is SAVISQKPSRDICQRGTSLTIQCQVDSQVTMMFWYRQQPGQSLTLIATANQGSEATYESGFVIDKFPISRPNLTFSTLTVSNMSPEDSSIYLCSVAGRGEKLFFGSGTQLSVL.

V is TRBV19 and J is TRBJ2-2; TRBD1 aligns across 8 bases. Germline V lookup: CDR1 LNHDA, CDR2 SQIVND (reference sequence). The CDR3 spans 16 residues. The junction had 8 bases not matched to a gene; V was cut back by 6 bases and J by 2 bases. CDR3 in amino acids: CASRTVGQGNTGELFF. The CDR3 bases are TGTGCCAGTAGAACCGTCGGACAGGGAAACACCGGGGAGCTGTTTTTT.

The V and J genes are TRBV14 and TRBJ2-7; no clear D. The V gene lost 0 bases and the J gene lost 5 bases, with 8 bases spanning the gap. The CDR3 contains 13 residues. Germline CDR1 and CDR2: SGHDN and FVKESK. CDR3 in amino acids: CASSQDLFNEQYF. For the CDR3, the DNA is TGTGCCAGCAGCCAAGATCTGTTCAACGAGCAGTACTTC.

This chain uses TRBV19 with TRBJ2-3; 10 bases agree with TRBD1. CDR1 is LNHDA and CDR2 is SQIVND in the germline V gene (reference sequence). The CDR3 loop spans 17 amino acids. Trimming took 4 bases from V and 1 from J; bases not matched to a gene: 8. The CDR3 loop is CASSNRQGARGTDTQYF. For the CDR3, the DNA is TGTGCCAGTAGTAACCGACAGGGGGCGCGGGGCACAGATACGCAGTATTTT.

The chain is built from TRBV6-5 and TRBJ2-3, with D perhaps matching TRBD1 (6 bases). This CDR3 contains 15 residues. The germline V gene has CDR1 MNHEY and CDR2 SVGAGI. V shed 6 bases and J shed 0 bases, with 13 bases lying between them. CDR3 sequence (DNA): TGTGCCAGCAGCCAAGACAGGACTAGCACAGATACGCAGTATTTT. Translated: CASSQDRTSTDTQYF.

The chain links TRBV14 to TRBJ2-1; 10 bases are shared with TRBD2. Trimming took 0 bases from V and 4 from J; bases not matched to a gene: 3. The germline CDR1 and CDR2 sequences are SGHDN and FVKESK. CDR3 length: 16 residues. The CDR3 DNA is TGTGCCAGCAGCCAAGACTTACTAGCGGGATACAATGAGCAGTTCTTC. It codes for CASSQDLLAGYNEQFF.

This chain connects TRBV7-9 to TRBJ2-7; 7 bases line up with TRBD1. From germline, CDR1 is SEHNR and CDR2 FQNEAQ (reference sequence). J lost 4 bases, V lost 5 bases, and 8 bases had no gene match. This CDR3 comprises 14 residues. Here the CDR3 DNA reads TGTGCCAGCAGCCTACCGGCCAGGGGGTACGAGCAGTACTTC. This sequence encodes CASSLPARGYEQYF. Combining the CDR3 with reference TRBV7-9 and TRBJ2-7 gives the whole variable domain DTGVSQNPRHKITKRGQNVTFRCDPISEHNRLYWYRQTLGQGPEFLTYFQNEAQLEKSRLLSDRFSAERPKGSFSTLEIQRTEQGDSAMYLCASSLPARGYEQYFGPGTRLTVT.

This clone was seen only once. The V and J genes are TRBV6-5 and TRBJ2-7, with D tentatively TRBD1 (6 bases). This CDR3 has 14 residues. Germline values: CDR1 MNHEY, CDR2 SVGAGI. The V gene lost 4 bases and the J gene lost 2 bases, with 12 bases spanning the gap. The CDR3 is CASSFRQGTYEQYF. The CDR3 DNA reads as TGTGCCAGCAGTTTTAGGCAGGGGACCTACGAGCAGTACTTC.